A selection of T cell receptor beta chains follows, all from one sample in a study of regulatory T cells in long-lasting Graves disease. TCRdb reanalysed the multiplex PCR reads using MiXCR and keeps one entry per CDR3 protein. Found here are approximately 270,000 distinct CDR3 sequences, around a sixth of them singletons; the top ten hold about 15%. The sample was also linked to a second study, of T cells in Graves' hyperthyroidism and ophthalmopathy.

Sequenced here: peripheral blood mononuclear cells (PBMCs), sampled at new diagnosis, from a patient treated with antithyroid drugs. The receptors were sampled from a woman between 25 and 40 years old with Graves disease. Both conserved end residues are part of each CDR3. D genes are given only for firm matches. Clone sizes are given selectively: once, few, many, or a class where the clone is expanded.

cdr3_nt,cdr3_aa,j_call,v_call,clone_size,d_call
TGCAGTGCTGTGGGACAGGGGAGTCTCGCAACTAATGAAAAACTGTTTTTT,CSAVGQGSLATNEKLFF,TRBJ1-4,TRBV20-1,many,TRBD1
TGTGCCAGCAGTCCCGGGACTAGCGGGGGGGTCACAGATACGCAGTATTTT,CASSPGTSGGVTDTQYF,TRBJ2-3,TRBV12-3/TRBV12-4,.,TRBD2
TGCAGTGCTGCCCGGAGCGGGGGCGATAAGACCCAGTACTTC,CSAARSGGDKTQYF,TRBJ2-5,TRBV20-1,.,TRBD2
TGTGCTAGCAGCAGATACCGGGACAGGGCACAAGAGACCCAGTACTTC,CASSRYRDRAQETQYF,TRBJ2-5,TRBV7-7,.,TRBD1
TGTGCCAGCAGGACAGGGGGCCCCTTGGGTTATGGCTACACCTTC,CASRTGGPLGYGYTF,TRBJ1-2,TRBV2,.,TRBD1
TGCGCCAGCAGCCGCGAGACAGTTATCAACTATGGCTACACCTTC,CASSRETVINYGYTF,TRBJ1-2,TRBV5-1,many,.
TGTGCCAGCTCACCGGACAGGGGCCAAAACATTCAGTACTTC,CASSPDRGQNIQYF,TRBJ2-4,TRBV18,many,TRBD1
TGCGCCAGCAGCTTATCCCTTACCGCTTTGAGCTCTGGAAACACCATATATTTT,CASSLSLTALSSGNTIYF,TRBJ1-3,TRBV5-1,many,.
TGCAGTGCAACGACGCCTAGCGGGGGAAAAGGCGGGGAGCTGTTTTTT,CSATTPSGGKGGELFF,TRBJ2-2,TRBV20-1,many,TRBD2
TGTGCCACCAGCAGAGACGGGGGCCCTAATGAAAAACTGTTTTTT,CATSRDGGPNEKLFF,TRBJ1-4,TRBV15,.,.
TGTGCCAGCGGGGTCGGTGGGTGGGATGAAGCTTTCTTT,CASGVGGWDEAFF,TRBJ1-1,TRBV6-1,many,.
TGTGCCAGTAGTCCCCCCCCGACAGGGCTTCAGCCCCAGCATTTT,CASSPPPTGLQPQHF,TRBJ1-5,TRBV19,many,TRBD1
TGTGCCAGCAGTTCACGGGGCGGGGCCTCCCCAGATACGCAGTATTTT,CASSSRGGASPDTQYF,TRBJ2-3,TRBV12-3/TRBV12-4,many,.
TGCGCCAGCAGCCAAGATTGGCAGCTGGGAGGGCTGTTTTTT,CASSQDWQLGGLFF,TRBJ1-4,TRBV4-1,.,.
TGTGCCACCCAGACAGGGGAGTATCAGAATGGAAACACCATATATTTT,CATQTGEYQNGNTIYF,TRBJ1-3,TRBV2,.,TRBD1
TGCGCCAGCAGCCAAGATCTCGGTCCCCGGGGGAATCAGCCCCAGCATTTT,CASSQDLGPRGNQPQHF,TRBJ1-5,TRBV4-1,few,.
TGTGCCAGCAGTGAACGGGGGGCCATCAATCAGCCCCAGCATTTT,CASSERGAINQPQHF,TRBJ1-5,TRBV6-1,many,.
TGTGCCAGCAGCTCCGCCGGGACAGGGACTCAGCCCCAGCATTTT,CASSSAGTGTQPQHF,TRBJ1-5,TRBV7-9,.,TRBD1
TGTGCCAGCAGCTTACAGGGGGCGCGGAACACTGAAGCTTTCTTT,CASSLQGARNTEAFF,TRBJ1-1,TRBV11-2,many,TRBD1
TGTGCCAGCAGGGGGTTTGACGGCTACACCTTC,CASRGFDGYTF,TRBJ1-2,TRBV2,many,.
TGTGCCAGCAGCCTATCGCGGGGGGTTACGAATGAGCAGTTCTTC,CASSLSRGVTNEQFF,TRBJ2-1,TRBV7-2,once,TRBD2
TGCGCCAGCAATCCAGGTAGATCGGTACAGCCCCAGCATTTT,CASNPGRSVQPQHF,TRBJ1-5,TRBV10-2,many,.
TGTGCCAGCAGTGAACAGCTAGCGGGGGGATCACCCTACGAGCAGTACTTC,CASSEQLAGGSPYEQYF,TRBJ2-7,TRBV6-1,.,TRBD2
TGTGCCAGCAGCGTCGCCACAGGGGCCTATGGCTACACCTTC,CASSVATGAYGYTF,TRBJ1-2,TRBV9,once,TRBD1
TGCAGTGCTAGAGTGGACACTAACACAGATACGCAGTATTTT,CSARVDTNTDTQYF,TRBJ2-3,TRBV20-1,many,.
TGTGCCAGCAGCCAAGGACTAGCGGGGGGGTTCAATGAGCAGTTCTTC,CASSQGLAGGFNEQFF,TRBJ2-1,TRBV3-1,many,TRBD2
TGTGCCAGCAGTTTTTGGGATACCAACTATGGCTACACCTTC,CASSFWDTNYGYTF,TRBJ1-2,TRBV12-3/TRBV12-4,many,.
TGCAGCGTTGAAACAGGGGGCACTGAAGCTTTCTTT,CSVETGGTEAFF,TRBJ1-1,TRBV29-1,many,TRBD1
TGTGCCAGCAGCTTAGGGTCAGGCTTCCCTTCTAAGACCATATATTTT,CASSLGSGFPSKTIYF,TRBJ1-3,TRBV7-6,.,.
TGTGCCAGTAGTACGCCGAGTCGACAGGGTCAAAACACCATATATTTT,CASSTPSRQGQNTIYF,TRBJ1-3,TRBV19,many,TRBD1
TGTGCCAGTAGCCTAACCGGGACAGGGTCGGGAGATACGCAGTATTTT,CASSLTGTGSGDTQYF,TRBJ2-3,TRBV19,few,TRBD1
TGTGCCACCAAGGCAGGGCCGAGCTCCTACGAGCAGTACTTC,CATKAGPSSYEQYF,TRBJ2-7,TRBV24-1,.,.